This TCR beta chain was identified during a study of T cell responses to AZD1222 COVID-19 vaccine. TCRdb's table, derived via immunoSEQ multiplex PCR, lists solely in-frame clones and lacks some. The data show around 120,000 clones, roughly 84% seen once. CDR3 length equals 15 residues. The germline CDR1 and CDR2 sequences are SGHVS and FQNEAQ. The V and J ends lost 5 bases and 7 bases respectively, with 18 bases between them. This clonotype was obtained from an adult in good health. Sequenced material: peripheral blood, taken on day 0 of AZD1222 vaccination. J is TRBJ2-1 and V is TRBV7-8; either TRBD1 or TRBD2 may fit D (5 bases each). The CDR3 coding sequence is TGTGCCAGCAGCCCTCTCTGGGGGTTGGGGAATGAGCAGTTCTTC. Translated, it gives CASSPLWGLGNEQFF.